The 9 T cell receptor beta chains below come from one sample, sequenced in a study of OX40 agonist ivuxolimab in advanced cancers. The protocol was immunoSEQ multiplex PCR, while the TCRdb copy is restricted to in-frame clones and leaves out a portion. The sample includes about 74,000 clones, 84% of them seen just once. Sequencing used CD4+ or CD8+ T cells sorted from blood, obtained in a trial of the OX40 agonist ivuxolimab. These TCRs come from an adult with an advanced solid tumor such as melanoma, head and neck, liver or kidney cancer.

The sample holds a few counts of this clone. V and J are TRBV4-1 and TRBJ2-1; D is unresolved. There are 14 residues in the CDR3. Trimming left V 0 bases short and J 6 bases short, with 9 bases between. In germline, CDR1 is MGHRA, CDR2 YSYEKL. In nucleotides, the CDR3 is TGCGCCAGCAGCCAAGACCAGCGTTTCAATGAGCAGTTCTTC. This codes for CASSQDQRFNEQFF.

The chain uses TRBV29-1 and TRBJ1-2, with unresolved D. CDR1 and CDR2 (germline): SQVTM, ANQGSEA. CDR3 length: 12 residues. Trimming pared 3 bases from V and 4 bases from J, leaving 9 bases between. The CDR3 nucleotides read TGCAGCGTTGAGGGCAGCCTCTATGGCTACACCTTC. It yields the protein CSVEGSLYGYTF. The full variable domain, rest sourced from reference TRBV29-1 and TRBJ1-2, is SAVISQKPSRDICQRGTSLTIQCQVDSQVTMMFWYRQQPGQSLTLIATANQGSEATYESGFVIDKFPISRPNLTFSTLTVSNMSPEDSSIYLCSVEGSLYGYTFGSGTRLTVV.

CDR3 in DNA: TGTGCCAGCAGCCCACCAGCGGGGGGGCCGAATACGCAGTATTTT. It encodes CASSPPAGGPNTQYF. The J gene is TRBJ2-3, the V gene TRBV5-4, with 10 positions matching TRBD2. The trim removed 4 bases at V and 7 bases at J, leaving 9 bases unmatched. The CDR3 covers 15 residues. CDR1 and CDR2 (germline): SGHNT, YYREEE (reference sequence).

This chain connects TRBV11-2 to TRBJ2-3, with no clear D. In germline, CDR1 is SGHAT, CDR2 FQNNGV. The CDR3 has 11 amino acids. Deletions cut 3 bases from V and 5 bases from J, with 3 bases between. The CDR3 protein is CASSFQDTQYF. CDR3 DNA: TGTGCCAGCAGCTTCCAAGATACGCAGTATTTT.

This clone was seen a handful of times. The chain employs TRBV18 and TRBJ2-7; the D is unclear. The CDR3 sequence is 13 residues long. V was trimmed by 2 bases and J by 2 bases, leaving 7 bases between them. Germline CDR1 and CDR2: KGHSH and LQKENI. This CDR3 is CASSPSDAYEQYF. For the CDR3, the DNA is TGTGCCAGCTCACCATCGGACGCCTACGAGCAGTACTTC.

The chain is built from TRBV15 and TRBJ2-1; TRBD2 matches at 7 bases. The CDR3 length is 16 residues. CDR1 and CDR2 (germline): LNHNV, YYDKDF (reference sequence). After removal of 0 bases from V and 2 bases from J, the junction contained 4 bases not matched to a gene. The CDR3 loop reads CATSRDRGVAYNEQFF. As DNA, the CDR3 is TGTGCCACCAGCAGAGATCGGGGGGTTGCCTACAATGAGCAGTTCTTC.

V usage is TRBV9 and J usage is TRBJ1-3; D may be TRBD1 (6 bases). The V end lost 3 bases, the J end lost 1 base, and 17 bases lay between the germline ends. The length of the CDR3 is 17 residues. The germline V gene has CDR1 SGDLS and CDR2 YYNGEE. CDR3 sequence: CASSAKLDRKSGNTIYF. CDR3 coding DNA: TGTGCCAGCAGCGCCAAACTCGACAGGAAATCTGGAAACACCATATATTTT. Full variable domain (missing parts from reference TRBV9 and TRBJ1-3): DSGVTQTPKHLITATGQRVTLRCSPRSGDLSVYWYQQSLDQGLQFLIQYYNGEERAKGNILERFSAQQFPDLHSELNLSSLELGDSALYFCASSAKLDRKSGNTIYFGEGSWLTVV.

This chain joins TRBV15 and TRBJ1-5, with 7 nucleotides matching TRBD1. Germline CDR1 and CDR2: LNHNV and YYDKDF (reference sequence). The CDR3 sequence is 14 residues long. The V gene end was trimmed by 0 bases and the J gene end by 15 bases; junction bases not matched to a gene: 11. CDR3 loop: CATSRDKDRERLHF. CDR3 nucleotides: TGTGCCACCAGCAGAGATAAAGACAGGGAAAGGCTGCATTTT.

CDR3 protein: CASSRDAGLGGYTF. Here the CDR3 DNA reads TGCGCCAGCAGTCGCGACGCGGGACTCGGTGGCTACACCTTC. J is TRBJ1-2 and V is TRBV5-1; D perhaps matches TRBD1 (5 bases). V was shortened by 5 bases and J by 7 bases, with 18 bases between the two germline ends. The CDR3 is 14 residues long. Germline V gene lookup returns CDR1 SGHRS and CDR2 YFSETQ. Using reference TRBV5-1 and TRBJ1-2 for the parts outside the CDR3, the full variable domain is KAGVTQTPRYLIKTRGQQVTLSCSPISGHRSVSWYQQTPGQGLQFLFEYFSETQRNKGNFPGRFSGRQFSNSRSEMNVSTLELGDSALYLCASSRDAGLGGYTFGSGTRLTVV.